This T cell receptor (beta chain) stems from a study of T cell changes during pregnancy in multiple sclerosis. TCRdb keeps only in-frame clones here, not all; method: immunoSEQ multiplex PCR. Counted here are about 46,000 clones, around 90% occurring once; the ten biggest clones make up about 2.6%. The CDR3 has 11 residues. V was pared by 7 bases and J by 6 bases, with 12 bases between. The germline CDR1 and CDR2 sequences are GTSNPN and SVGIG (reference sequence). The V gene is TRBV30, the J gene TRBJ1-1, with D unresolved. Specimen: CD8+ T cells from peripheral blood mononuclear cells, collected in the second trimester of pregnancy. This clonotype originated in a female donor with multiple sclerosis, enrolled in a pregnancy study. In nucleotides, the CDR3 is TGTGCCTCGGAGGGATTTCCTGAAGCTTTCTTT. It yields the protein CASEGFPEAFF.